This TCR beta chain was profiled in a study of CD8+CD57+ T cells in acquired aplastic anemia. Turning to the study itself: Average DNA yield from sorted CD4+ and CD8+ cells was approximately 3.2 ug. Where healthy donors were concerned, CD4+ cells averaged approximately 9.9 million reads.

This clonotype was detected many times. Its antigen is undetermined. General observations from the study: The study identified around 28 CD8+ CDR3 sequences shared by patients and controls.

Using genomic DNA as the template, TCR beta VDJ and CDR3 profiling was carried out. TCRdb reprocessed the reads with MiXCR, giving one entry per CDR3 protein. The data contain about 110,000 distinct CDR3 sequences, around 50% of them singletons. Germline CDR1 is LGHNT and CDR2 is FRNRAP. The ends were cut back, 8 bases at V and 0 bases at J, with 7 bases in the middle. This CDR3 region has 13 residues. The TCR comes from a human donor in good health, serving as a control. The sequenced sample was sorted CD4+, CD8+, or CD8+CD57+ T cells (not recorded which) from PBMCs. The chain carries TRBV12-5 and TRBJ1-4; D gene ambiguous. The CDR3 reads CASCAATNEKLFF. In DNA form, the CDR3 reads TGTGCTAGTTGCGCCGCAACTAATGAAAAACTGTTTTTT.